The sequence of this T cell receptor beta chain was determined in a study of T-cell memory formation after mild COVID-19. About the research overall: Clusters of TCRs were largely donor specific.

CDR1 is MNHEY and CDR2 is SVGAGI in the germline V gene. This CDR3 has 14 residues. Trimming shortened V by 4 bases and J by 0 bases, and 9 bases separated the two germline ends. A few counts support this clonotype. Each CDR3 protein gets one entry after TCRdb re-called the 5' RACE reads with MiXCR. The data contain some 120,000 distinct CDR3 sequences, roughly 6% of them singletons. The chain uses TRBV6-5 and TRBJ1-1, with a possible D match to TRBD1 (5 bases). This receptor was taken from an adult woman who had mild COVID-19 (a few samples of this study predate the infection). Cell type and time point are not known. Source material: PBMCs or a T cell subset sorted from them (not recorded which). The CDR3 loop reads CASSSSGLNTEAFF. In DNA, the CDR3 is TGTGCCAGCAGTTCATCAGGGCTGAACACTGAAGCTTTCTTT.